This T cell receptor beta chain was sequenced during a study of Graves' ophthalmopathy and Graves' hyperthyroidism (dated by TCRdb to 2017 to 2018). With respect to the entire study: A patient counted as having stable hyperthyroidism if there was no progression to ophthalmopathy within 18 months of follow-up. Following sample collection, hyperthyroidism patients were given methimazole at a starting dose of 30 mg daily, and ophthalmopathy patients were given high-dose intravenous methylprednisolone. To explore V-J signatures that distinguish ophthalmopathy from hyperthyroidism, a discovery set of more than 90 patients was enrolled, made up of 43 with ophthalmopathy and some 56 with stable hyperthyroidism. In roughly six hyperthyroidism patients, the T-cell repertoires found in thyroid tissue were compared with those found in blood. In total, some 140 blood samples were TCR-sequenced: approximately 42 ophthalmopathy, under 85 hyperthyroidism and 17 hyperthyroidism-to-ophthalmopathy patients. For independent validation, a separate cohort was made up of around 19 hyperthyroidism patients plus 17 patients who later progressed from hyperthyroidism to ophthalmopathy. The study used signatures of the TCR beta repertoire to tell Graves' ophthalmopathy apart from Graves' hyperthyroidism and to predict which patients would progress to ophthalmopathy.

TCR beta CDR3 regions were amplified from RNA transcripts for repertoire sequencing. The first round of RT-PCR was done with HTBI primers and the Qiagen OneStep RT-PCR kit, and was followed by a second round of multiplex PCR, then size selection and purification. Libraries were sequenced on an Illumina HiSeq2000 using paired-end 100 bp reads. Per the authors' processing: SOAPnuke was used to process the reads, throwing out any read that had adapters, had uncalled bases, had a mean Phred below 15, or lacked an exact constant-primer or identifier match. COPE v1.2.5 was used to merge high-quality paired reads. Unique nucleotide sequences were defined as clonotypes and aligned to IMGT TRB V, D and J references using MiTCR v1.1. The analysis was limited to V-J combinations with a frequency above 0.0001, which together covered over 99% of the repertoires. For each V-J combination, a TCR clonal expansion and chaos score was defined as F50 clonal expansion divided by the chaos observed in the TCRdist matrix. Features were reduced by Welch's t-statistics and random forest to approximately 13 V-J combinations, which fed a naive Bayes classifier. The Morisita-Horn index was used to measure how similar the thyroid and blood repertoires were. TCRdb itself trimmed the public reads at Q25 with fastp, ran MiXCR and retained productive beta chains. Rows are unified per CDR3 protein, each entry keeping the most common DNA and genes. TCRdb's processing, not the study's, gives the V and J calls here. Across this sample there are 560,000 or so distinct CDR3 sequences, with roughly 39% seen only once. Of the sample, about 4% falls within the top ten clones.

Hyperthyroidism patients were newly diagnosed, with disease duration under 2 months, and aged 18 to 65 years. Patients with other autoimmune diseases, uncontrolled infections, pregnancy or lactation were excluded from the study. Diagnosis was based on clinical symptoms, serum thyroxine, TRAb, thyroid ultrasound and orbital computed tomography. Trizol reagent was used to extract the total RNA, and its quality was then checked on an Agilent 2100 Bioanalyzer. Findings and caveats that apply to the study as a whole: Most expanded thyroid clonotypes with frequency above 0.001 were also detected in blood, suggesting blood repertoires may reflect the thyroid immune response. In validation, the model predicted ophthalmopathy progression with about 71% sensitivity and about 73% specificity; 12 predicted patients were CT-confirmed with GO in a median of roughly 6.8 months. In cross-validation, the 13-signature model distinguished ophthalmopathy from stable hyperthyroidism with 87.88% sensitivity and around 81% specificity, while in the test set the corresponding values were about 79% and 69%. Sample size was not statistically predetermined, and group allocation was not concealed from the investigators.

The CDR3 holds 21 amino acids from the cysteine to the phenylalanine. Just CDR3 DNA is preserved here, 63 bases in frame from base 1. From the germline V gene (reference sequence), CDR1 is LNHDA and CDR2 is SQIVND. The junction carries 31 bases between V and J, which are trimmed by 2 bases and 2 bases respectively. Details on this clonotype: Its antigen specificity is not known. Nothing much larger sits one base from this clone, and base qualities are not available.

The chain links TRBV19 with TRBJ2-7; possibly the D gene is TRBD2, per 5 matching bases. Material for sequencing was peripheral blood or thyroid tissue (not recorded which). This receptor was obtained from an adult man with Graves' hyperthyroidism. Here the CDR3 is given as CASSIRPSSQEYGSSTYEQYF. At the DNA level, the sequence is TGTGCCAGTAGTATACGGCCTAGCAGCCAAGAATATGGATCTTCGACCTACGAGCAGTACTTC.